This paragraph reports one T cell receptor beta chain. As processed by the authors: Filtering differed because ImmunoSEQ produced junction-only sequences that carried no quality scores. Data came from immunoSEQ multiplex PCR; TCRdb stores just in-frame clones and leaves some out. V and J calls plus clone size are reproduced from that table; the DNA served to infer D and trimming. The data show more than 900,000 clones, about four fifths seen once. The record originates from a study of shared clonotypes between healthy human individuals. The CDR3 loop spans 15 amino acids. The germline CDR1 and CDR2 sequences are SGDLS and YYNGEE. V shed 7 bases, J shed 5 bases, and the junction held 9 bases outside the gene matches.

V and J are TRBV9 and TRBJ2-2, with 9 bases lining up with TRBD1. The sample comprised memory CD4+ T cells from PBMCs. Subset meaning: CD45RA-negative fraction. This receptor was taken from a man younger than 35 in good health. Some clones in this sample may be carry-over from other donors' samples. The DNA for the CDR3 is TGTGCCAGCGGCATTCCGGGACAGGGAACCGGGGAGCTGTTTTTT. Encoded protein: CASGIPGQGTGELFF.